This T cell receptor (beta chain) is from a study of T cells in Graves' hyperthyroidism and ophthalmopathy. V dropped 3 bases and J dropped 0 bases, with 18 bases sitting between them. The germline V gene has CDR1 LNHDA and CDR2 SQIVND (reference sequence). The CDR3 loop spans 18 amino acids. Amplification yielded TCR beta CDR3 regions, with RNA transcripts as the source. During a first-round RT-PCR of the TCR CDR3, the HTBI primer set was used. TCRdb itself ran the multiplex PCR reads through MiXCR, one entry per CDR3 protein. The table lists about 640,000 distinct CDR3 sequences, less than 25% of them singletons.

The receptor comes from a man younger than 40 with Graves' ophthalmopathy. The specimen was blood. The J gene is TRBJ2-1, the V gene TRBV19; D uncertain. Here the CDR3 reads CASSIGSRRLSSYNEQFF. CDR3 bases: TGTGCCAGTAGTATTGGTAGCAGGAGATTGAGCTCCTACAATGAGCAGTTCTTC. The full variable domain, its missing parts supplied by reference TRBV19 and TRBJ2-1, is DGGITQSPKYLFRKEGQNVTLSCEQNLNHDAMYWYRQDPGQGLRLIYYSQIVNDFQKGDIAEGYSVSREKKESFPLTVTSAQKNPTAFYLCASSIGSRRLSSYNEQFFGPGTRLTVL.